This TCR beta chain was captured by sequencing in a study of T-cell reconstitution after alpha-beta-depleted transplantation in children. V gave up 3 bases and J gave up 9 bases, with 12 bases separating them. Germline V lookup: CDR1 DFQATT, CDR2 SNEGSKA (reference sequence). This CDR3 contains 12 residues. Molecular barcoding with unique molecular identifiers was used for the TCRbeta library. Each CDR3 protein gets one entry after TCRdb re-called the PCR reads with MiXCR. The sample consists of about 420,000 distinct CDR3 sequences, under 20% of them appearing once. With respect to this clonotype: The antigen is undetermined.

The study's findings and limits: About two months after transplant, alpha-beta T cells reportedly came from several hundred expanded graft clones. Surviving recipient T cells and thymic progenitors accounted for the high day-60 TCRbeta diversity observed in some patients.

The chain carries TRBV20-1 and TRBJ2-4; D is ambiguous. This receptor was obtained from a boy younger than two who had a stem cell transplant for Wiskott-Aldrich syndrome, so the T cells may come from the graft donor. The input for sequencing was PBMCs, mostly from graft donor cells, taken 360 days after TCRalphabeta/CD19-depleted stem cell transplant. The CDR3 coding sequence is TGCAGTGCTAGGACGCTAGAAGCCATTCAGTACTTC. It is translated as CSARTLEAIQYF.